This T cell receptor beta chain was found in a study of blood T cell repertoires in COVID-19. Study details: Specimens from acute and convalescent COVID-19 originated in the United States, Italy and Spain. Nucleic acid was either cDNA or gDNA, and it came from T cells, B-cell-depleted T cells, or PBMCs.

The CDR3 length is 17 residues. Trimming at V came to 6 bases and at J to 4 bases, leaving 17 bases not matched to a gene. Germline CDR1 reads SNHLY; CDR2 reads FYNNEI. As processed by the authors: Amplified reference gene primers provided the basis for estimating nucleated cell counts. TCRdb keeps only in-frame clones here, not all; method: immunoSEQ multiplex PCR. The V and J calls and clone size are taken from that table; D and trimming were inferred from the DNA. The sample has 90,000 to 120,000 clones; 75% to 95% are singletons. The clonotype was recovered from a woman aged 25-40 years with acute or convalescent COVID-19. The rearrangement uses TRBV2 and TRBJ2-5; 7 nucleotides line up with TRBD2. The sample taken for sequencing was peripheral blood. CDR3 residues: CASSDLLVGEGGETQYF. DNA of the CDR3: TGTGCCAGCAGCGATCTTTTGGTTGGGGAGGGAGGAGAGACCCAGTACTTC.